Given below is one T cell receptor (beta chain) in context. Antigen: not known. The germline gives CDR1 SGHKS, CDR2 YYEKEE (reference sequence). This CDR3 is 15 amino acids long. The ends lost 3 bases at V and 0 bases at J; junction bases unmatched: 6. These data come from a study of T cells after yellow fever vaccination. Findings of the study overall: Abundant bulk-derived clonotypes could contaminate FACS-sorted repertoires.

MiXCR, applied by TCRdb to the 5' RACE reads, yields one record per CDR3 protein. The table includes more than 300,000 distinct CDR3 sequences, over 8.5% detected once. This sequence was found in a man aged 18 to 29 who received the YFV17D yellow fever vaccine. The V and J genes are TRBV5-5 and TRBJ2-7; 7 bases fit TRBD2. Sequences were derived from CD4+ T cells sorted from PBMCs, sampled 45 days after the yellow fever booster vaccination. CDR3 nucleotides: TGTGCCAGCAGCTATGTTGGGGGGGGCTCCTACGAGCAGTACTTC. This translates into CASSYVGGGSYEQYF.